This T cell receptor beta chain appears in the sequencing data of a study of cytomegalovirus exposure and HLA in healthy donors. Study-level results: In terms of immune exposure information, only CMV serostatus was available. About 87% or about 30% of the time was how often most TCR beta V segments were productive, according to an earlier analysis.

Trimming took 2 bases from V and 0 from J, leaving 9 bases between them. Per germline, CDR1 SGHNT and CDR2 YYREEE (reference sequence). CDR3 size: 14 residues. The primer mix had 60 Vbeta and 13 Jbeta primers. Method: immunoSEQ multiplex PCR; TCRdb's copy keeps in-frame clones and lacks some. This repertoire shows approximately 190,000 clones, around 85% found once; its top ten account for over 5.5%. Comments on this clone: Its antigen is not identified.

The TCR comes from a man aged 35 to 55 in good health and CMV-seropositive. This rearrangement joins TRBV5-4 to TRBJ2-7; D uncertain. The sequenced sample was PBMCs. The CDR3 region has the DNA TGTGCCAGCAGCTTACAGATTTACTCCTACGAGCAGTACTTC. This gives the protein CASSLQIYSYEQYF.